The 28 T cell receptor beta chains below come from one sample, sequenced in a study of blood T cell repertoires in COVID-19 (TCRdb year 2020). The method behind the library was the immunoSEQ multiplex PCR assay. TCRdb re-hosts the immuneACCESS table, in-frame sequences only. Its copies lack some clones; in the studies checked, an unresolved V gene accounts for under half of them, and the cause for the rest is not known. This sample lists approximately 250,000 clones; around four fifths were detected once. The ten largest clones take up 5% to 7% of the sample. Sequencing was carried out using peripheral blood. The source is an older woman with active or convalescent COVID-19.

This clone has only one observation. The V and J genes are TRBV7-8 and TRBJ2-3, with TRBD1 matching over 11 bases. The CDR3 is 15 residues long. Germline V gene lookup returns CDR1 SGHVS and CDR2 FQNEAQ. Trimming took 7 bases from V and 4 from J; bases not matched to a gene: 7. DNA of the CDR3: TGTGCCAGCAACGAAGGACAGGGGGCAGCAGATACGCAGTATTTT. Its translation: CASNEGQGAADTQYF.

The chain uses TRBV10-1 and TRBJ2-5; 10 bases match TRBD2. The germline V gene has CDR1 WNHNN and CDR2 SYGVQD (reference sequence). The CDR3 covers 16 residues. V was pared by 3 bases and J by 5 bases, with 9 bases of the junction left unmatched. The CDR3 DNA is TGCGCCAGCAGTGACCCCGGGGCTAGCGGGGGCGAGACCCAGTACTTC. This translates into CASSDPGASGGETQYF.

The chain combines TRBV6-6 with TRBJ2-5, with TRBD2 as a possible D gene (5 bases). This CDR3 contains 14 residues. CDR1 and CDR2 from the germline V gene are MNHNY and SVGAGI (reference sequence). V lost 0 bases, J lost 5 bases, and 10 bases lay in between. CDR3 in DNA: TGTGCCAGCAGTTACTCGAAACTAGGGGAGACCCAGTACTTC. Translating it yields CASSYSKLGETQYF.

The chain uses TRBV5-1 and TRBJ2-1; D possibly corresponds to TRBD1 (6 bases). The V end lost 2 bases, the J end lost 7 bases, and 10 bases lay between the germline ends. CDR1 is SGHRS and CDR2 is YFSETQ in the germline V gene. The CDR3 consists of 13 residues. As DNA, the CDR3 is TGCGCCAGCAGCTTCGCAACAGGGAATGAGCAGTTCTTC. As protein: CASSFATGNEQFF. Complete variable domain (other parts from reference TRBV5-1 and TRBJ2-1): KAGVTQTPRYLIKTRGQQVTLSCSPISGHRSVSWYQQTPGQGLQFLFEYFSETQRNKGNFPGRFSGRQFSNSRSEMNVSTLELGDSALYLCASSFATGNEQFFGPGTRLTVL.

This clone appeared once. The chain couples TRBV12-3 or TRBV12-4 to TRBJ2-1, with D unresolved. The CDR3 spans 11 residues. Trimming cost V 6 bases and J 8 bases, with 8 bases left between them. The CDR3 sequence: CASSSRYEQFF. The CDR3 bases are TGTGCCAGCAGCTCCCGTTATGAGCAGTTCTTC.

The V gene is TRBV6-5, the J gene TRBJ1-6; a possible D gene is TRBD1 (5 bases). The CDR3 has 16 residues. The V gene's germline CDR1 is MNHEY and CDR2 SVGAGI. V was pared by 2 bases and J by 10 bases, with 18 bases between. The CDR3 coding sequence is TGTGCCAGCAGTTACGTTGCGGGGGTAAGGAACTCACCCCTCCACTTT. This translates into CASSYVAGVRNSPLHF.

This clone showed up just a few times. This sequence joins TRBV20-1 and TRBJ2-3; D is perhaps TRBD1 (5 bases). Germline V gene sequence: CDR1 DFQATT, CDR2 SNEGSKA (reference sequence). V was pared by 4 bases and J by 6 bases, with 5 bases between. This CDR3 is 10 amino acids long. The CDR3 here is CSANRDTQYF. The CDR3 nucleotides read TGCAGTGCTAACAGGGATACGCAGTATTTT.

V and J are TRBV7-9 and TRBJ1-1; D not resolved. This CDR3 contains 14 residues. The V gene's germline CDR1 is SEHNR and CDR2 FQNEAQ (reference sequence). With 6 bases removed from V and 1 base from J, the gap between germline ends came to 12 bases. CDR3 DNA: TGTGCCAGCAGTCTTGAACGGGGGAACACTGAAGCTTTCTTT. The encoded protein is CASSLERGNTEAFF.

V and J are TRBV3-1 (or the pseudogene TRBV3-2) and TRBJ2-1; 7 nucleotides agree with TRBD1. Germline V gene sequence: CDR1 LGHDT, CDR2 YNNKEL (reference sequence). This CDR3 is 14 amino acids long. With 0 bases clipped from V and 6 bases from J, the junction kept 2 bases outside the gene matches. Written as DNA, the CDR3 is TGTGCCAGCAGCCAAGATCGGGACAGCAATGAGCAGTTCTTC. This sequence encodes CASSQDRDSNEQFF.

This clone rates as medium-sized. The chain couples TRBV7-6 to TRBJ1-1; 8 bases are a match to TRBD1. The V gene end was trimmed by 1 base and the J gene end by 4 bases; junction bases not matched to a gene: 5. The CDR3 is 15 amino acids. Germline CDR1 reads SGHVS; CDR2 reads FNYEAQ. The DNA for the CDR3 is TGTGCCAGCAGCTTAGATCAGGGGGCAGGCACTGAAGCTTTCTTT. Translating gives CASSLDQGAGTEAFF.

The genes are TRBV6-2 or TRBV6-3 and TRBJ2-5; D remains unclear. This CDR3 comprises 12 residues. The V end was cut by 2 bases, the J end by 5 bases, with 6 bases between. Per germline, CDR1 MNHEY and CDR2 SVGEGT. The CDR3 region is CASSYVRETQYF. In DNA form, the CDR3 reads TGTGCCAGCAGTTACGTCAGGGAGACCCAGTACTTC.

A word on this clone: At one end, the junction sequence differs from germline, possibly due to a read error. This chain links TRBV25-1 with TRBJ2-1; the match to TRBD2 covers 8 bases. The germline V gene has CDR1 MGHDK and CDR2 SYGVNS. The CDR3 totals 15 residues. The CDR3 reads CATSTGGERNNEQFF. The CDR3 coding sequence is TGTGCCACCAGTACGGGGGGGGAGCGTAACAATGAGCAGTTCTTC. The whole variable domain, filled in from reference TRBV25-1 and TRBJ2-1, reads EADIYQTPRYLVIGTGKKITLECSQTMGHDKMYWYQQDPGMELHLIHYSYGVNSTEKGDLSSESTVSRIRTEHFPLTLESARPSHTSQYLCATSTGGERNNEQFFGPGTRLTVL.

This chain uses TRBV7-8 with TRBJ1-1; D unresolved. The CDR3 length is 15 residues. Trimming shortened V by 5 bases and J by 1 base, and 14 bases separated the two germline ends. Germline CDR1 and CDR2: SGHVS and FQNEAQ. The CDR3: CASSKALAWNTEAFF. CDR3 nucleotides: TGTGCCAGCAGCAAGGCGTTAGCATGGAACACTGAAGCTTTCTTT.

The V call is TRBV3-1 (or the pseudogene TRBV3-2), the J call TRBJ2-5; 7 bases line up with TRBD1. V gave up 4 bases and J gave up 2 bases; unmatched junction bases: 7. Germline loops: CDR1 LGHDT, CDR2 YNNKEL (reference sequence). This CDR3 is 15 amino acids long. The CDR3 reads CASSLAGTAQETQYF. The CDR3 coding sequence is TGTGCCAGCAGCCTGGCCGGGACAGCTCAAGAGACCCAGTACTTC.

This rearrangement joins TRBV5-6 to TRBJ2-2; 7 nucleotides match TRBD1. V trimming: 8 bases; J trimming: 5 bases; junction bases outside the gene matches: 6. The CDR3 length is 13 residues. The V gene's germline CDR1 is SGHDT and CDR2 YYEEEE. The chain's CDR3 is CASSHRGTGELFF. CDR3 bases: TGTGCCAGTTCGCACAGGGGAACCGGGGAGCTGTTTTTT.

CDR3 amino acids: CASSFRLAGVGELFF. CDR3 bases: TGTGCCAGCAGCTTCCGACTAGCGGGAGTCGGGGAGCTGTTTTTT. The gene calls are TRBV7-2 and TRBJ2-2, with TRBD2 matching 12 bases. Germline V CDR1 and CDR2: SGHTA, FQGNSA. The CDR3 is 15 residues long. V shed 3 bases and J 7 bases; nucleotides not matched to a gene: 3.

The V call is TRBV11-3, the J call TRBJ1-1; tentative D call: TRBD1 (5 bases). Trimming took off 0 bases at V and 3 bases at J, with 17 bases between the two ends. Germline V gene data show CDR1 as SGHNT and CDR2 as YENEEA. This CDR3 has 17 residues. The CDR3 loop reads CASSLDRSVRGDTEAFF. CDR3 sequence (DNA): TGTGCCAGCAGCTTAGATCGGAGCGTTCGGGGGGACACTGAAGCTTTCTTT. The entire variable domain, with the rest obtained from reference TRBV11-3 and TRBJ1-1, is as follows: EAGVVQSPRYKIIEKKQPVAFWCNPISGHNTLYWYLQNLGQGPELLIRYENEEAVDDSQLPKDRFSAERLKGVDSTLKIQPAELGDSAVYLCASSLDRSVRGDTEAFFGQGTRLTVV.

V usage is TRBV2 and J usage is TRBJ2-1, with 10 positions matching TRBD1. The V segment lost 4 bases and the J segment 2 bases; nucleotides outside the gene matches: 8. The CDR3 contains 17 residues. Germline values: CDR1 SNHLY, CDR2 FYNNEI. CDR3 sequence reads: CASSGWGQGSPYNEQFF. The CDR3 DNA follows: TGTGCCAGCAGTGGGTGGGGACAGGGGAGCCCCTACAATGAGCAGTTCTTC.

CDR3 sequence reads: CASSQEGRGTYGYTF. CDR3 bases: TGCGCCAGCAGCCAAGAAGGAAGGGGCACCTATGGCTACACCTTC. V gene TRBV4-1 combines with J gene TRBJ1-2, with D possibly TRBD1 on 5 matching bases. The V gene's germline CDR1 is MGHRA and CDR2 YSYEKL. The V end was cut by 0 bases, the J end by 4 bases, with 12 bases between. The length of the CDR3 is 15 residues.

This clone was found a few times. The J gene is TRBJ1-2, the V gene TRBV5-8, with D hard to call. Per germline, CDR1 SGHTS and CDR2 YDEGEE. The V end lost 1 base, the J end lost 5 bases, and 18 bases lay between the germline ends. This CDR3 has 16 residues. As DNA, the CDR3 is TGTGCCAGCAGCTTGTCGGAGCCAGACTCCGGTTATGGCTACACCTTC. Protein sequence: CASSLSEPDSGYGYTF.

The chain combines TRBV3-1 (or the pseudogene TRBV3-2) with TRBJ2-1; the match to TRBD2 covers 11 bases. Germline V gene lookup returns CDR1 LGHDT and CDR2 YNNKEL (reference sequence). With V trimmed by 4 bases and J by 8 bases, 7 bases remained unmatched. The CDR3 spans 15 residues. The CDR3 DNA follows: TGTGCCAGCAGCCCCCTTAGCGGGAGGGCCCATGAGCAGTTCTTC. Translating gives CASSPLSGRAHEQFF.

The chain uses TRBV5-4 and TRBJ1-3, with D possibly matching TRBD1 (5 bases). Per germline, CDR1 SGHNT and CDR2 YYREEE (reference sequence). The V end was cut by 2 bases, the J end by 4 bases, with 7 bases between. The CDR3 consists of 13 residues. Here the CDR3 reads CASSFRAGNTIYF. CDR3 coding DNA: TGTGCCAGCAGCTTCAGGGCCGGAAACACCATATATTTT.

V usage is TRBV5-7 and J usage is TRBJ2-5; D uncertain. TRBV5-7 is flagged as an ORF with uncertain function. This CDR3 region has 9 residues. Deletions cut 9 bases from V and 2 bases from J, with 2 bases between. As DNA, the CDR3 is TGTGCCATACAAGAGACCCAGTACTTC. Encoded protein: CAIQETQYF.

This clone was seen a handful of times. This chain links TRBV5-1 with TRBJ1-1; the D is unclear. CDR3 length equals 13 residues. Germline CDR1 reads SGHRS; CDR2 reads YFSETQ. Trimming left V 2 bases short and J 5 bases short, with 10 bases between. The CDR3 nucleotides read TGCGCCAGCAGCTTCGGGGAAAGGACTGAAGCTTTCTTT. This gives the protein CASSFGERTEAFF.

V is TRBV2 and J is TRBJ2-1; TRBD1 might be the D (5 bases). Germline V CDR1 and CDR2: SNHLY, FYNNEI. Trimming took off 5 bases at V and 4 bases at J, with 18 bases between the two ends. The CDR3 covers 16 residues. The CDR3 DNA sequence: TGTGCCAGCAGTCCCCAACAGGTTTTCCCTTACAATGAGCAGTTCTTC. Its translation is CASSPQQVFPYNEQFF.

V and J are TRBV18 and TRBJ1-1; no reliable D call. CDR1 KGHSH and CDR2 LQKENI come from the germline V gene. CDR3 length equals 13 residues. Between the trimmed V and J ends, which lost 2 bases and 2 bases, there was a span of 6 bases. The CDR3 sequence: CASSPTVNTEAFF. CDR3 DNA: TGTGCCAGCTCACCAACAGTAAACACTGAAGCTTTCTTT.

Only one count was recorded for this clone. J is TRBJ2-5 and V is TRBV4-1; 7 bases fit TRBD2. With 0 bases clipped from V and 5 bases from J, the junction kept 6 bases outside the gene matches. Germline V gene data show CDR1 as MGHRA and CDR2 as YSYEKL. This CDR3 comprises 15 residues. The CDR3 here is CASSQDTASGETQYF. The DNA for the CDR3 is TGCGCCAGCAGCCAAGATACGGCTAGCGGCGAGACCCAGTACTTC.

The V gene is TRBV7-2, the J gene TRBJ2-7; 7 bases align to TRBD2. This CDR3 is built from 14 residues. CDR1 and CDR2 (germline): SGHTA, FQGNSA. Trimming cost V 1 base and J 3 bases; bases outside gene matches: 3. In nucleotides, the CDR3 is TGTGCCAGCAGCTTAGGCGGGAGCGGCTACGAGCAGTACTTC. As protein: CASSLGGSGYEQYF.